The clone carrying this T cell receptor (beta chain) was counted once. This sample stems from a study of blood T cell repertoires in COVID-19. Study information: Acute and convalescent COVID-19 samples came from the United States, Italy and Spain.

V dropped 4 bases and J dropped 9; count of bases not matched to a gene: 10. This CDR3 has 16 residues. Looked up from germline, CDR1 is MNHEY and CDR2 is SVGAGI. TCRdb's table, derived via immunoSEQ multiplex PCR, lists solely in-frame clones and lacks some. The data show around 160,000 clones, approximately 85% seen once. Recruited during active infection, patients (from Seattle) were subsequently followed longitudinally. The chain has TRBV6-5 and TRBJ2-7, with 15 positions matching TRBD2. Material for sequencing was peripheral blood. The sequence was obtained from a woman aged 55 to 70 with COVID-19, enrolled during active disease. The CDR3 reads CASSFIPGLAGGTQYF. The CDR3 region has the DNA TGTGCCAGCAGTTTTATACCGGGACTAGCGGGGGGAACGCAGTACTTC.